This T cell receptor (beta chain) was profiled in a study of blood T cell repertoires in COVID-19. Study details: COVID-19 samples, acute and convalescent, were from the United States, Italy and Spain. Sources were T cells, B-cell-depleted T cells, or PBMCs; the material itself was cDNA or gDNA.

In the authors' methods: It was from reference gene primer amplification that nucleated cell counts were estimated. TCRdb's copy holds only in-frame clones and misses some; the assay was immunoSEQ multiplex PCR. The V and J calls and clone size come from that table; D and trimming were worked out from the DNA. Of around 160,000 clones detected, 88% appear once; the ten largest clones hold 2.3%. The germline CDR1 and CDR2 sequences are MNHEY and SVGAGI. CDR3 length equals 14 residues. J was trimmed by 4 bases and V by 6 bases; bases with no gene match: 7. The sequenced material came from peripheral blood. This TCR was sampled from a human donor in a cohort sampled during active COVID-19. The V and J genes are TRBV6-5 and TRBJ2-7; 9 bases agree with TRBD1. CDR3: CASRKTGGAYEQYF. In DNA form, the CDR3 reads TGTGCCAGCAGAAAAACAGGGGGCGCGTACGAGCAGTACTTC.